This T cell receptor (beta chain) was documented in a study of cytomegalovirus exposure and HLA in healthy donors. Germline V gene sequence: CDR1 DFQATT, CDR2 SNEGSKA (reference sequence). The CDR3 runs to 11 residues. V shed 6 bases and J shed 6 bases, with 12 bases lying between them. As regards this clone: The antigen is unknown.

Study-wide results and limits: The finding came from a later analysis; first-cohort TCR clusters tended to co-occur in the approximately 120 validation repertoires. It was confirmed in vitro that a few of the CMV-associated chains were specific for CMV antigens.

Generated by immunoSEQ multiplex PCR, the TCRdb table keeps only in-frame clones and is missing some. Of approximately 230,000 clones in the sample, roughly 90% were seen once. The sample comprised PBMCs. The V call is TRBV20-1, the J call TRBJ2-7; a possible D gene is TRBD1 (5 bases). The source is a young man in good health and CMV-seropositive. DNA for the CDR3: TGCAGTGCCCTAGGGGCGAGCGAGCAGTACTTC. It translates to CSALGASEQYF.